This T cell receptor (beta chain) was sequenced during a study of radiotherapy plus CTLA-4 blockade in lung cancer. Findings of the study overall: Once radiotherapy plus ipilimumab had been given, TCR clones derived from tumor expanded in blood. Early blood T cell clone dynamics reportedly forecast response best, with interferon-beta.

This CDR3 has 12 amino acids. Germline CDR1 SNHLY, CDR2 FYNNEI. Trimming took 6 bases from V and 4 from J, leaving 10 bases between them. This clone was seen a few times. The antigen remains undetermined. Sequencing was performed with immunoSEQ multiplex PCR; in TCRdb, only in-frame clones are kept and a portion is missing. The sample contains approximately 83,000 clones, about 79% of which appear only once. With ipilimumab providing CTLA-4 blockade, focal radiation was administered to patients who had chemo-refractory metastatic non-small-cell lung cancer. The TCR originated in a human donor with non-small cell lung cancer who had a partial response to radiotherapy plus ipilimumab. Some clones in this sample may be carry-over from other donors' samples. Sample: peripheral blood, taken from a patient treated with radiotherapy plus ipilimumab. The chain couples TRBV2 to TRBJ2-7; possibly TRBD2 for D (6 bases). CDR3 region: CASSATRYEQYF. As DNA, the CDR3 is TGTGCCAGCAGCGCGACTAGATACGAGCAGTACTTC.